A single sample gave rise to the 7 T cell receptor beta chains below, sequenced in a study of human T cells and chemical hapten exposure. As to treatment: therapeutic diphenylcyclopropenone sensitization with weekly scalp DPC. Unique molecular identifiers were attached to individual cDNA molecules within the library. TCRdb reanalysed the reads using MiXCR and keeps one entry per CDR3 protein. The sample consists of about 2,600 distinct CDR3 sequences, 40% to 50% of them appearing once. The material sequenced was whole blood, taken before DPC sensitization or 2, 6, or about 24 weeks after (not recorded which). These receptors came from an adult with alopecia areata. Some clones in this sample may be carry-over from other donors' samples. This table probably holds off-target reads from a library built for another chain.

The V gene is TRBV7-9, the J gene TRBJ2-6, with D uncertain. Trimming took 5 bases from V and 2 from J, leaving 10 bases between them. The CDR3 contains 15 residues. CDR1 SEHNR and CDR2 FQNEAQ come from the germline V gene (reference sequence). Written as DNA, the CDR3 is TGTGCCAGCAGCCCCCGGGCGACTGGGGCCAACGTCCTGACTTTC. It encodes CASSPRATGANVLTF.

The table lists this clonotype with a few counts. This sequence joins TRBV6-2 or TRBV6-3 and TRBJ2-1; D gene uncertain. CDR3 length equals 12 residues. The V end lost 2 bases, the J end lost 8 bases, and 7 bases lay between the germline ends. Looked up from germline, CDR1 is MNHEY and CDR2 is SVGEGT. CDR3 nucleotide sequence: TGTGCCAGCAGTTACGATCCCCATGAGCAGTTCTTC. Translation: CASSYDPHEQFF.

The chain recombines TRBV6-1 with TRBJ2-7, with a weak D call TRBD1 (6 bases). Germline CDR1 reads MNHNS; CDR2 reads SASEGT. This CDR3 contains 14 residues. V lost 9 bases and J 6 bases, leaving 21 bases between the germline ends. Here the CDR3 DNA reads TGTGCCAGTACCGGCGTCCTTACAGGGAGCGAGCAGTACTTC. Protein sequence: CASTGVLTGSEQYF.

The gene calls are TRBV12-3 or TRBV12-4 and TRBJ2-3; 7 bases are shared with TRBD1. The junction had 6 bases not matched to a gene; V was cut back by 5 bases and J by 1 base. The CDR3 has 15 residues. CDR3 coding DNA: TGTGCCAGCAGTCCCGACAGGGTTGGCACAGATACGCAGTATTTT. It yields the protein CASSPDRVGTDTQYF.

This chain uses TRBV7-6 with TRBJ2-1; possible D gene TRBD2, 6 bases. This CDR3 is 14 amino acids long. Per germline, CDR1 SGHVS and CDR2 FNYEAQ. Trimming pared 2 bases from V and 5 bases from J, leaving 10 bases between. Here the CDR3 DNA reads TGTGCCAGCAGCTTACTAGCGCCTCACAATGAGCAGTTCTTC. This codes for CASSLLAPHNEQFF.

CDR3 residues: CASSLGLSYEQYF. CDR3 nucleotides: TGTGCCAGTAGTCTTGGACTTTCCTACGAGCAGTACTTC. The rearrangement uses TRBV19 and TRBJ2-7, with D possibly being TRBD2 (5 bases). Germline V gene lookup returns CDR1 LNHDA and CDR2 SQIVND (reference sequence). V dropped 5 bases and J dropped 1 base, with 9 bases sitting between them. The CDR3 is made up of 13 amino acids. The variable domain in full, with the rest retrieved from reference TRBV19 and TRBJ2-7, is DGGITQSPKYLFRKEGQNVTLSCEQNLNHDAMYWYRQDPGQGLRLIYYSQIVNDFQKGDIAEGYSVSREKKESFPLTVTSAQKNPTAFYLCASSLGLSYEQYFGPGTRLTVT.

This clonotype appeared a few times. This chain joins TRBV10-2 and TRBJ2-5, with 11 bases matching TRBD2. This CDR3 contains 17 residues. The germline V gene encodes CDR1 WSHSY and CDR2 SAAADI. With 3 bases clipped from V and 3 bases from J, the junction kept 9 bases outside the gene matches. The CDR3 sequence: CASSDLLLAGEKETQYF. The CDR3 region has the DNA TGCGCCAGCAGTGACCTTCTACTAGCGGGGGAGAAAGAGACCCAGTACTTC.